These 9 T cell receptor beta chains were all obtained from the same sample, sequenced in a study of OX40 agonist ivuxolimab in advanced cancers. The library was produced with the immunoSEQ multiplex PCR assay. TCRdb re-hosts the immuneACCESS table, in-frame sequences only. Its copies lack some clones; in the studies checked, an unresolved V gene accounts for under half of them, and the cause for the rest is not known. For this sample the table gives 90,000 to 100,000 clones, of which about 85% were detected only once. Around 0.82% of the sample lies in the top ten. Sequenced material: CD4+ or CD8+ T cells sorted from blood, taken in a trial of the OX40 agonist ivuxolimab. The receptors were gathered from an adult with an advanced solid tumor such as melanoma, head and neck, liver or kidney cancer.

The chain is built from TRBV30 and TRBJ1-3; D unclear. Germline CDR1 is GTSNPN and CDR2 is SVGIG (reference sequence). The CDR3 has 10 residues. V was shortened by 5 bases and J by 4 bases, with 3 bases between the two germline ends. Here the CDR3 reads CAWAGNTIYF. CDR3 bases: TGTGCCTGGGCCGGAAACACCATATATTTT.

CDR3 DNA: TGCGCCAGCAGCCCGGGCCAGGGGGAAGAAGAGCAGTTCTTC. It is translated as CASSPGQGEEEQFF. V usage is TRBV4-3 and J usage is TRBJ2-1, with 7 bases that match TRBD1. Germline assignment: CDR1 LGHNA and CDR2 YSLEER. Trimming at V came to 4 bases and at J to 10 bases, leaving 10 bases not matched to a gene. The CDR3 is 14 amino acids.

This chain links TRBV7-9 with TRBJ1-6; D unclear. V was shortened by 1 base and J by 8 bases, with 18 bases between the two germline ends. This CDR3 comprises 17 residues. CDR1 is SEHNR and CDR2 is FQNEAQ in the germline V gene (reference sequence). CDR3 in DNA: TGTGCCAGCAGCTTAGGAGTTCTGATGCGGGATTATTCACCCCTCCACTTT. Translated, it gives CASSLGVLMRDYSPLHF.

The gene calls are TRBV2 and TRBJ1-4, with 7 positions matching TRBD1. Germline CDR1 is SNHLY and CDR2 is FYNNEI. The CDR3 extends over 14 amino acids. Trimming took 3 bases from V and 8 from J; bases not matched to a gene: 6. CDR3 sequence (DNA): TGTGCCAGCAGTGAGACAGGGCTAAGCGAAAAACTGTTTTTT. Translating gives CASSETGLSEKLFF.

This clone was seen a single time. This chain links TRBV28 with TRBJ1-2; D not certain. Trimming took 6 bases from V and 0 from J, leaving 11 bases between them. The CDR3 spans 14 residues. The germline V gene encodes CDR1 MDHEN and CDR2 SYDVKM. CDR3 nucleotide sequence: TGTGCCAGCAGCCTGTCGGGGACTAACTATGGCTACACCTTC. Amino acids: CASSLSGTNYGYTF.

The table lists this clone with a few counts. This rearrangement joins TRBV27 to TRBJ2-7; no definite D call. The ends were cut back, 5 bases at V and 4 bases at J, with 15 bases in the middle. There are 14 residues in the CDR3. CDR1 and CDR2 (germline): MNHEY, SMNVEV (reference sequence). CDR3 sequence: CASSPHSLNYEQYF. CDR3 sequence (DNA): TGTGCCAGCAGTCCGCACTCTCTTAATTACGAGCAGTACTTC.

This rearrangement joins TRBV11-3 to TRBJ2-1; 8 nucleotides align to TRBD2. The length of the CDR3 is 14 residues. V was clipped by 1 base and J by 7 bases; unmatched bases: 3. Germline values: CDR1 SGHNT, CDR2 YENEEA. CDR3 nucleotide sequence: TGTGCCAGCAGCTTAGTCGGGAGGGCGAATGAGCAGTTCTTC. Its translation is CASSLVGRANEQFF.

This clone appeared a single time. The chain is built from TRBV2 and TRBJ2-5, with 13 bases identical to TRBD2. V lost 0 bases, J lost 5 bases, and 6 bases stayed unmatched. The CDR3 is 17 amino acids. The germline CDR1 and CDR2 sequences are SNHLY and FYNNEI. The CDR3 coding sequence is TGTGCCAGCAGTGAAGCTATTGGACTAGCGGGAGAGGAGACCCAGTACTTC. Protein: CASSEAIGLAGEETQYF.

The CDR3 is CASSLSVGLMTQYF. For the CDR3, the DNA is TGTGCCAGCAGCTTAAGTGTCGGTTTGATGACCCAGTACTTC. The chain joins TRBV11-2 to TRBJ2-5; the D is unclear. CDR1 and CDR2 from the germline V gene are SGHAT and FQNNGV. The V end lost 2 bases, the J end lost 7 bases, and 14 bases lay between the germline ends. The CDR3 has 14 residues.